The clone carrying this T cell receptor beta chain appeared many times. These data are taken from a study of metastatic and nonmetastatic thyroid tumors. All patients were treatment-naive before thyroid surgery. The V and J ends lost 2 bases and 4 bases respectively, with 24 bases between them. The CDR3 runs to 19 residues. Germline CDR1 and CDR2: MNHNY and SVGAGI (reference sequence). TCRdb re-clonotyped the PCR reads through MiXCR. The repertoire holds 34,000 or so clones, 15% to 20% seen once, with almost 3.5% in the top ten. The TCR originated in a female donor with papillary thyroid cancer or a benign thyroid nodule (not recorded which). Some clones in this sample may be carry-over from other donors' samples. This chain links TRBV6-6 with TRBJ2-1, with TRBD2 as a possible D gene (6 bases). The sample consisted of blood. The CDR3 loop is CASSYESPATRFLYNEQFF. The CDR3 bases are TGTGCCAGCAGTTACGAATCCCCCGCGACTAGGTTCCTTTACAATGAGCAGTTCTTC.